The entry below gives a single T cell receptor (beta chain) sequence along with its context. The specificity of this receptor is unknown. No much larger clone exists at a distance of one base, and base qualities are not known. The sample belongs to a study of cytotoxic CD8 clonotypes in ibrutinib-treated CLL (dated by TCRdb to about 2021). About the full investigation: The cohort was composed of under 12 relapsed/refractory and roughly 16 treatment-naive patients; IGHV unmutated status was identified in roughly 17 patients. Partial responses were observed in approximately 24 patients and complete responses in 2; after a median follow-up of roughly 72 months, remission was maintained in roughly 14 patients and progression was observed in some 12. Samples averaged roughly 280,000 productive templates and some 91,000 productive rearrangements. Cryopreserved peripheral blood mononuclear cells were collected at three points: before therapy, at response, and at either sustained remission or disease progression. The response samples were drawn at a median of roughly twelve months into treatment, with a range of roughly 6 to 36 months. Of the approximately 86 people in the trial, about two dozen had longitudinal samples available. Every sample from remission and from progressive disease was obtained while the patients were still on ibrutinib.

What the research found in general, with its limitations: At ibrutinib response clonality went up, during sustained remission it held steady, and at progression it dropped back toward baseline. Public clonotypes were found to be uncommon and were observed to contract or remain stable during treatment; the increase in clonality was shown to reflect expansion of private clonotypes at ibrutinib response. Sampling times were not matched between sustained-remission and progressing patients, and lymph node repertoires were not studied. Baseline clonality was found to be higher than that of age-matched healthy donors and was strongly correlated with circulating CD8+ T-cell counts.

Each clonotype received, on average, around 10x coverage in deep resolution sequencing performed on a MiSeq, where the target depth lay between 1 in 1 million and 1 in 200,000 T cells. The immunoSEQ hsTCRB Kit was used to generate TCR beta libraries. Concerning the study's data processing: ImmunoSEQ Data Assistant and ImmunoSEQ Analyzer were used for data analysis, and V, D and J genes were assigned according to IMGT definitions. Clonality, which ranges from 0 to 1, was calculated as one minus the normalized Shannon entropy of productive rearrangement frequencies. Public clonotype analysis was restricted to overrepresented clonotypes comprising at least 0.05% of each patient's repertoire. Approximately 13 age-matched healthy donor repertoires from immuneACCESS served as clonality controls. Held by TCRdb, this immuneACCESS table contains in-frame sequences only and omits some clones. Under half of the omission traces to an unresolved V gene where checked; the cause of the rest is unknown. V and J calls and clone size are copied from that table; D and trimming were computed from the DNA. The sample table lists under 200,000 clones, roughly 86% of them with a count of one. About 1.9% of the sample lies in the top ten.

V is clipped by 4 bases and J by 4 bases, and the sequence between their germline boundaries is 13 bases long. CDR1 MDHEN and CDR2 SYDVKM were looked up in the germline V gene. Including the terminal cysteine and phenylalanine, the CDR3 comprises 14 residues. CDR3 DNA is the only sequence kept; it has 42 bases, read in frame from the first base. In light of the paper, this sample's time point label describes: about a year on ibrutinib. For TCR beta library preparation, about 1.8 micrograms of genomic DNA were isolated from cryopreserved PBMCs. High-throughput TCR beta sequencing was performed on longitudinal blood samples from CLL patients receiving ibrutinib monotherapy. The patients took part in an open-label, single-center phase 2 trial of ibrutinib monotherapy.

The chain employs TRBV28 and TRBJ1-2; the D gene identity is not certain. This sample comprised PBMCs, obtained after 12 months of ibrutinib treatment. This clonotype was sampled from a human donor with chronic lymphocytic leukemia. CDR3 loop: CASSSPQESYGYTF. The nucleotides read TGTGCCAGCAGTTCCCCGCAGGAAAGCTATGGCTACACCTTC.